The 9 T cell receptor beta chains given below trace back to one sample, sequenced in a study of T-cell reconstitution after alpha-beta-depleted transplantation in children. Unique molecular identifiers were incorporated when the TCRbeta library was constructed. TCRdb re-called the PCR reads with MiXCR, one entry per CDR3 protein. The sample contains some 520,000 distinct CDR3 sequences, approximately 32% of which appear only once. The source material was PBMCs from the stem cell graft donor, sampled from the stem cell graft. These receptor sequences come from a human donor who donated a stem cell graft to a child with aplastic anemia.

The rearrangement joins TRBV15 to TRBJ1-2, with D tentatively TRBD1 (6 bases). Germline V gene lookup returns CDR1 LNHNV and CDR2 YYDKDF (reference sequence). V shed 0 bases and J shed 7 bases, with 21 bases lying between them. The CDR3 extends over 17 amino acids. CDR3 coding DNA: TGTGCCACCAGCAGAGATCTGGGGGCAGGGGAAGCGGGTGGCTACACCTTC. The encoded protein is CATSRDLGAGEAGGYTF.

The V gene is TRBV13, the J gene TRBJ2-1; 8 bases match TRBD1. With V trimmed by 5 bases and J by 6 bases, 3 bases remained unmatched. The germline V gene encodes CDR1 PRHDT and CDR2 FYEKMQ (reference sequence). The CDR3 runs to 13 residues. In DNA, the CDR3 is TGTGCCAGCAGCGTGACAGGGGTCAATGAGCAGTTCTTC. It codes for CASSVTGVNEQFF.

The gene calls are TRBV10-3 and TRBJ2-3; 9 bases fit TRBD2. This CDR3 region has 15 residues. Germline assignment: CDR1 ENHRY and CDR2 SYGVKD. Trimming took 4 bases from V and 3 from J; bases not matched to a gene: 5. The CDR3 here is CAISAGTSMTDTQYF. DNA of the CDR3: TGTGCCATCAGTGCTGGGACTAGCATGACAGATACGCAGTATTTT.

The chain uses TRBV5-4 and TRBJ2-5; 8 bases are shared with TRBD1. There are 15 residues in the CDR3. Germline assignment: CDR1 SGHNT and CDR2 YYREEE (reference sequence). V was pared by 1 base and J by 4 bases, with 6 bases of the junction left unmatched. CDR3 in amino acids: CASSLLQGARETQYF. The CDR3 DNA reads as TGTGCCAGCAGCTTGCTCCAGGGGGCGCGAGAGACCCAGTACTTC.

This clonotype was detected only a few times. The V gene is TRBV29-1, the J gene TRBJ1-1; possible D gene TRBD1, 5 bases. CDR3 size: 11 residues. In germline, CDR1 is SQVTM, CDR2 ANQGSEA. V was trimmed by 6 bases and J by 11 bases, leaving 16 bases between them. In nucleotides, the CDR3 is TGCAGCGTGGGGGGTCCCGGAGAGGCTTTCTTT. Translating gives CSVGGPGEAFF.

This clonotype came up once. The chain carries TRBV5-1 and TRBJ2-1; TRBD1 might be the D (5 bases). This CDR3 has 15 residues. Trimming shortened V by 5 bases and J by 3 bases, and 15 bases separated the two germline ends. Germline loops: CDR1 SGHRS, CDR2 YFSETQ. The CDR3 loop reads CASSLDLDSYNEQFF. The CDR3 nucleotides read TGCGCCAGCAGTCTGGACCTCGACAGCTACAATGAGCAGTTCTTC.

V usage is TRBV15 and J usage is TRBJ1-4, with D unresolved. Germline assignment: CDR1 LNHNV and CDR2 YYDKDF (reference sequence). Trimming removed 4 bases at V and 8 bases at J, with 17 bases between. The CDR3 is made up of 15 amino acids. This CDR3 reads CATSTPRTEGEKLFF. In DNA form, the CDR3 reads TGTGCCACCAGCACCCCTAGGACGGAAGGGGAAAAACTGTTTTTT.

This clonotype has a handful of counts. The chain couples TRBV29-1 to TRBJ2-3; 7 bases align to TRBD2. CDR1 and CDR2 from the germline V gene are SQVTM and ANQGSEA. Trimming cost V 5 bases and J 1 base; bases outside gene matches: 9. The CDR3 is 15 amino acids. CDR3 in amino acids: CSVRPDGGGTDTQYF. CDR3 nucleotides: TGCAGCGTTCGCCCGGATGGGGGGGGCACAGATACGCAGTATTTT.

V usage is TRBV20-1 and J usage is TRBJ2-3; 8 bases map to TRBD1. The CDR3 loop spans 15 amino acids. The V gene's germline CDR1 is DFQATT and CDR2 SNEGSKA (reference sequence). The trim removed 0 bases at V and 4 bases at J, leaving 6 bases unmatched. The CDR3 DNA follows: TGCAGTGCTAGAGAGGGGCGGACAGGGTCAGATACGCAGTATTTT. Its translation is CSAREGRTGSDTQYF.